This paragraph covers one TCR beta chain sequence. The protocol was immunoSEQ multiplex PCR, while the TCRdb copy is restricted to in-frame clones and leaves out a portion. The repertoire holds fewer than 45,000 clones, with about 89% as singletons. The V end lost 2 bases, the J end lost 2 bases, and 6 bases lay between the germline ends. The CDR3 spans 14 residues. Looked up from germline, CDR1 is SNHLY and CDR2 is FYNNEI. These data originate in a study of graft-versus-host responses after intestinal transplantation. This chain uses TRBV2 with TRBJ2-2, with D hard to call. The sample was PBMCs, taken 300 to 330 days after intestinal transplant. The receptor comes from a human patient who received an intestinal transplant, so some T cells may come from the graft donor. CDR3 region: CASSELRNTGELFF. The CDR3 DNA follows: TGTGCCAGCAGTGAATTACGAAACACCGGGGAGCTGTTTTTT.